This entry is about one TCR beta chain. Its antigen is undetermined. The entry originates in a study of post-analysis software for immune sequencing data. Findings and limits, study-wide: Included in a set of roughly five TRBV segments more frequent in patients than controls were TRBV5-6, TRBV5-1 and TRBV20-1.

The V end was cut by 4 bases, the J end by 2 bases, with 9 bases between. Germline assignment: CDR1 SGHRS and CDR2 YFSETQ. The CDR3 is made up of 13 amino acids. Unique molecular identifiers featured in each of the TCR beta cDNA libraries. Each CDR3 protein gets one entry after TCRdb re-called the PCR reads with MiXCR. The sample has about half a million distinct CDR3 sequences; 45% are singletons. The chain links TRBV5-1 to TRBJ1-2, with a weak D call TRBD1 (5 bases). The sequencing input was blood. The TCR was taken from a girl aged 5-17 years with multiple sclerosis. CDR3 sequence: CASSRDRNYGYTF. Written as DNA, the CDR3 is TGCGCCAGCAGCCGGGACCGGAACTATGGCTACACCTTC.